Described below is a single TCR beta chain sequence and its context. V was trimmed by 4 bases and J by 12 bases, leaving 28 bases between them. The CDR3 is made up of 17 amino acids. Per germline, CDR1 MDHEN and CDR2 SYDVKM. TCRdb's table, derived via immunoSEQ multiplex PCR, lists solely in-frame clones and lacks some. In the table there are around 230,000 clones, about 80% of which are singletons. The sample belongs to a study of blood T cell repertoires in COVID-19. This chain connects TRBV28 to TRBJ2-1, with D possibly being TRBD2 (5 bases). The TCR sequence derives from a woman aged 40 to 55 with active or convalescent COVID-19. Sequencing was done on a sample of peripheral blood. Here the CDR3 reads CASSSPPRAGRGLAQFF. CDR3 DNA sequence: TGTGCCAGCAGTTCCCCACCCCGCGCGGGCCGGGGATTGGCGCAGTTCTTC.